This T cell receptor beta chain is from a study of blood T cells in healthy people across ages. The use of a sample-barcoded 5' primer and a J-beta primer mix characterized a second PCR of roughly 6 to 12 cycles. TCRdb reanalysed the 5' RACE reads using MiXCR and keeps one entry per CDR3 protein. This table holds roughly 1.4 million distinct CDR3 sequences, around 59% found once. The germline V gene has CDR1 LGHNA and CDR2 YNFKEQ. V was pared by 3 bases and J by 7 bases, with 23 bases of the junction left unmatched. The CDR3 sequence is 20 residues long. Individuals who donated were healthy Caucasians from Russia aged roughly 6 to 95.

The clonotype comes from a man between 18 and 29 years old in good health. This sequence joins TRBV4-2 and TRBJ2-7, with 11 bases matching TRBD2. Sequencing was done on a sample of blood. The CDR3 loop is CASSQFGLAGYPLSYNEQYF. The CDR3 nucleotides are TGTGCCAGCAGCCAGTTCGGACTAGCGGGCTACCCCCTCTCCTACAATGAGCAGTACTTC.